A selection of T cell receptor beta chains follows, all from one sample in a study of T cells after posttransplantation cyclophosphamide. Sequencing used immunoSEQ multiplex PCR; TCRdb keeps in-frame clones, though not all of them. Among about 43,000 clones, about 90% were seen once, and the ten largest hold 2.5%. Specimen: PBMCs, collected about 64 days after allogeneic stem cell transplant with posttransplant cyclophosphamide. Source of these receptors: a male patient between 55 and 70 years old who received an allogeneic stem cell transplant from a related donor and was CMV-positive. Some T cells may be provided by the graft donor. Both conserved end residues are part of each CDR3. D genes are given only for firm matches.

d_call: TRBD1; j_call: TRBJ2-7; v_call: TRBV29-1; cdr3_nt: TGCAGCGTGGGACAGGCCCCCTACGAGCAGTACTTC; cdr3_aa: CSVGQAPYEQYF
d_call: -; j_call: TRBJ2-1; v_call: TRBV6-6; cdr3_nt: TGTGCCAGCAGTTACAAGCTTAATGAGCAGTTCTTC; cdr3_aa: CASSYKLNEQFF
d_call: -; j_call: TRBJ1-1; v_call: TRBV6-5; cdr3_nt: TGTGCCAGCAGTTACTCGACGGGTGGCACTGAAGCTTTCTTT; cdr3_aa: CASSYSTGGTEAFF
d_call: TRBD1; j_call: TRBJ1-1; v_call: TRBV5-1; cdr3_nt: TGCGCCAGCAGCGATCCGGGACAGGGAAACACTGAAGCTTTCTTT; cdr3_aa: CASSDPGQGNTEAFF
d_call: TRBD2; j_call: TRBJ2-3; v_call: TRBV9; cdr3_nt: TGTGCCAGCAGCGGGCGGGGGGGCCATGGGACAGATACGCAGTATTTT; cdr3_aa: CASSGRGGHGTDTQYF
d_call: -; j_call: TRBJ2-3; v_call: TRBV10-1; cdr3_nt: TGCGCCAGCAGCAACCAAGCAGACAGTACAGATACGCAGTATTTT; cdr3_aa: CASSNQADSTDTQYF
d_call: -; j_call: TRBJ2-3; v_call: TRBV21-1; cdr3_nt: TGTGCCAGCTCTCGAACCGGGCCGTTATGGGAGGCAGATACGCAGTATTTT; cdr3_aa: CASSRTGPLWEADTQYF
d_call: -; j_call: TRBJ1-1; v_call: TRBV6-1; cdr3_nt: TGTGCCAGCAGTCTTTCCGACAGGAACACTGAAGCTTTCTTT; cdr3_aa: CASSLSDRNTEAFF
d_call: TRBD1; j_call: TRBJ1-2; v_call: TRBV7-8; cdr3_nt: TGTGCCAGCAGCTTACAGGGGGTTCGGTATGGCTACACCTTC; cdr3_aa: CASSLQGVRYGYTF
d_call: -; j_call: TRBJ1-2; v_call: TRBV4-2; cdr3_nt: TGTGCCAGCAGCCAATCTACAGGGAACGACTATGGCTACACCTTC; cdr3_aa: CASSQSTGNDYGYTF
d_call: -; j_call: TRBJ1-6; v_call: TRBV5-1; cdr3_nt: TGCGCCAGCAGCTTGGTCATGCCCAGTAATAATTCACCCCTCCACTTT; cdr3_aa: CASSLVMPSNNSPLHF
d_call: -; j_call: TRBJ1-4; v_call: TRBV7-9; cdr3_nt: TGTGCCAGCAGCTTTCGGCAGGAAAATGAAAAACTGTTTTTT; cdr3_aa: CASSFRQENEKLFF